This TCR beta chain was profiled in a study of post-analysis software for immune sequencing data. cDNA libraries of TCR beta carried unique molecular identifiers. MiXCR, run by TCRdb on the PCR reads, gives a single entry per CDR3 protein. In the table there are hundreds of thousands of distinct CDR3 sequences, 45% of which are singletons. Study conclusions and caveats: TRBV5-6, TRBV5-1 and TRBV20-1 were among five TRBV segments more frequent in patients than controls.

Per germline, CDR1 MGHRA and CDR2 YSYEKL. The CDR3 is made up of 16 amino acids. V was cut by 1 base and J by 4 bases, with 16 bases left in between. To note about this clonotype: Its antigen remains unknown.

V is TRBV4-1 and J is TRBJ2-5, with D unresolved. What was sequenced was blood. The source is a girl aged 5-17 years with multiple sclerosis. The CDR3 reads CASSQVGMYVSETQYF. The CDR3 DNA reads TGCGCCAGCAGCCAAGTGGGGATGTACGTGTCAGAGACCCAGTACTTC.